This T cell receptor beta chain was obtained from a study of blood T cells in healthy people across ages. Using a J-beta primer mix together with a sample-barcoded 5' primer, a second PCR was run for roughly 6 to 12 cycles. TCRdb recomputed calls from the 5' RACE reads with MiXCR, one row per CDR3 protein. The sample carries about 1.5 million distinct CDR3 sequences, roughly 43% recorded once. V lost 5 bases and J lost 9, with 11 bases in between. This CDR3 region has 12 residues. Looked up from germline, CDR1 is MNHEY and CDR2 is SVGEGT. V gene TRBV6-2 or TRBV6-3 combines with J gene TRBJ2-1; D is ambiguous. This clonotype originated in a woman aged 18-35 years in good health. Sequenced material: blood. In DNA form, the CDR3 reads TGTGCCAGCAGTACCGGGCCCAGTGAGCAGTTCTTC. Its protein product is CASSTGPSEQFF.